The sequence of this TCR beta chain was determined in a study of blood T cell repertoires in COVID-19. From germline, CDR1 is MDHEN and CDR2 SYDVKM. CDR3 size: 15 residues. The J segment lost 3 bases and the V segment lost 1 base, leaving 3 bases of the junction unmatched. As processed by the authors: Amplification of reference gene primers was used by the study to estimate nucleated cell counts. Produced via immunoSEQ multiplex PCR; TCRdb's table is partial and in-frame only. V, J and clone size reflect that table, while D and trimming were determined from the DNA. The sample has more than 110,000 clones; 75% to 85% are singletons.

The TCR originated in a man between 50 and 59 years old with acute or convalescent COVID-19. The chain is built from TRBV28 and TRBJ1-1; 9 bases are shared with TRBD1. Specimen: peripheral blood. This CDR3 reads CASSLSYRGHTEAFF. The DNA for the CDR3 is TGTGCCAGCAGTTTATCGTACAGGGGGCACACTGAAGCTTTCTTT.